The T cell receptor (beta chain) under discussion was sequenced for a study of beta chain features in type 1 diabetes (dated by TCRdb to between 2017 and 2018). Background for the entire study: No differences in mean age, gender distribution, total cell number or subset yield were found between patients and healthy donors. The study compared TCRB repertoires of sorted circulating CD4+ T cell subsets between recently diagnosed type 1 diabetes patients and matched healthy donors. A total of roughly 100 million sorted cells were examined across all samples, and RNA yield correlated strongly with the number of cells per subset. Regulatory and stem cell-like memory subsets were isolated from only 8 patients and roughly eight healthy donors, whereas naive and central memory subsets came from all 30 or so donors.

Each donor gave one peripheral blood draw, approximately 120 mL on average, collected into heparinised tubes. A BD FACSAria II and a panel including CD45RO, CCR7, CD25, CD127, CD95 and CD27 were used to sort naive, central memory, regulatory and stem cell-like memory CD4+ T cells. Every sorted population had a purity above 95%. PBMCs were separated immediately by Lymphoprep density gradient centrifugation and were stained directly, without being cultured. So that batch effects would be minimized, each experiment stained and sorted samples in pairs, pairing one healthy donor with one patient. V and J lose 3 bases and 1 base, and a span of 6 bases separates them. The CDR1 and CDR2 encoded by the germline V gene are SGHTA and FQGNSA. There are 13 amino acids in the CDR3, from cysteine to phenylalanine inclusive. Only the CDR3 region is kept as DNA, spanning 39 bases read in frame from base 1. Notes on this clone: What this receptor recognizes is not known. Per-base quality was not reported, and no clone a single base away is much larger than it.

General findings and caveats noted by the study authors: At VDJ recombination sites, type 1 diabetes patients had fewer insertions and more deleted nucleotides, which implies abnormalities in thymic rearrangement. Because the HLA sub-analyses included only small numbers of individuals, any influence of HLA type on TCRB rearrangement was left unresolved. The naive, central memory and regulatory TCRB repertoires appeared to resemble one another more closely among patients than among healthy donors. In all four CD4+ subsets, TCRB CDR3 length was moderately but significantly shorter in type 1 diabetes patients. PCR might favor shorter templates, but patient and control samples were amplified and corrected together, so any skew would affect both groups equally. Because cDNA was sequenced instead of genomic DNA, highly expressing activated cells could be over-represented, though the groups showed no difference in activation or CD3 levels.

The High Capacity cDNA Reverse Transcription Kit was used to reverse transcribe all of the isolated RNA, meaning that expressed TCRB transcripts were what got sequenced. Naive, central memory and regulatory T cell samples underwent deep immunoSEQ sequencing, averaging around 4 million total reads per sample. Sorted cells were lysed in RLT buffer and RNA was extracted with DNase-treated RNeasy Micro or Mini kits, depending on cell number. To prevent cross-contamination, every cell subset was processed on its own, while patient and healthy donor samples were processed together. TCRB sequences were amplified from cDNA with the immunoSEQ multiplex PCR, producing 87-bp fragments spanning the CDR3 region. Sequencing of the amplicons was done on the Illumina HiSeq platform. The paper's data handling went like this. PCR bias was computationally corrected using synthetic template baselines, reads within Hamming distance 2 were collapsed, and singletons that could not be merged were discarded. Reads were aligned to IMGT to assign V, D and J genes, CDR3 length, and insertions or deletions at six rearrangement sites. Within each subset, clonotype counts were normalized to sorted cell number, and only after that were true diversity and Gini coefficients computed with the tcR R package. The overlap coefficient, calculated on TCRB nucleotide sequences, was used to quantify repertoire sharing. As a proxy for the pre-selection repertoire, out-of-frame TCRB sequences from naive cells were analyzed. This immuneACCESS table, as held by TCRdb, lists in-frame sequences with V and J called but not all clones. Of the missing ones, under half trace to an unresolved V gene in checked studies; the others have no known cause. That table is the source of V, J and clone size, and D and trimming were worked out from the DNA. For this sample there are roughly 300,000 clones; approximately 15% appear just once. The ten biggest clones cover about 0.017% of the sample.

This sequence was found in a man younger than 45 with type 1 diabetes. The chain is encoded by TRBV7-2 joined to TRBJ1-2, with the D gene not clear enough to name. The sequenced sample was naive CD4+ T cells from blood. The cell subset or site label, read with the paper, signifies: true naive CD4+ T cells. The CDR3: CASSFKLNYGYTF. The nucleotide sequence is TGTGCCAGCAGCTTTAAACTTAACTATGGCTACACCTTC.